The next 20 T cell receptor beta chains were all read from a single sample in a study of T cell changes during pregnancy in multiple sclerosis. The method was immunoSEQ multiplex PCR; TCRdb's version includes in-frame clones alone and lacks a portion of them. This sample has about 44,000 clones, with roughly 91% found just once. The material sequenced was CD8+ T cells from peripheral blood mononuclear cells, taken after pregnancy. Receptors originate from a female donor in good health, enrolled as a control in a pregnancy study.

Details on this clone: One junction end does not reproduce the germline sequence, and a read error may be involved. The chain has TRBV7-7 and TRBJ2-6; D call uncertain. Germline lookup yields CDR1 SSHAT and CDR2 FNYEAQ (reference sequence). This CDR3 is built from 14 residues. CDR3: CASSLGDGANVLTF. As DNA, the CDR3 is TGTGCTAGCAGCTTAGGAGATGGGGCCAACGTCCTGACTTTC.

The genes are TRBV5-8 and TRBJ2-1, with 7 bases matching TRBD2. Per the germline V gene, CDR1 is SGHTS and CDR2 is YDEGEE. The CDR3 contains 15 residues. Germline trimming cut 0 bases from V and 4 bases from J; bases unmatched to any gene: 4. CDR3 DNA sequence: TGTGCCAGCAGCTTGGTGCGGGGGTTTTACAATGAGCAGTTCTTC. It encodes CASSLVRGFYNEQFF.

This sequence joins TRBV4-1 and TRBJ2-7; 8 bases match TRBD1. Germline V gene data show CDR1 as MGHRA and CDR2 as YSYEKL. The CDR3 loop spans 14 amino acids. J lost 3 bases, V lost 1 base, and 2 bases had no gene match. The CDR3 DNA is TGCGCCAGCAGCCAAGTGGGGACAGGCTACGAGCAGTACTTC. Translation gives CASSQVGTGYEQYF.

CDR3 protein: CASTLTFTEAFF. The DNA of the CDR3 is TGTGCCAGCACCCTCACATTCACTGAAGCTTTCTTT. The chain joins TRBV2 to TRBJ1-1; no clear D. The germline V and J ends were trimmed by 7 bases and 4 bases, with 10 bases remaining between them. CDR3 length equals 12 residues. CDR1 is SNHLY and CDR2 is FYNNEI in the germline V gene.

The chain has TRBV5-4 and TRBJ1-2; TRBD1 matches 7 bases. This CDR3 comprises 14 residues. Trimming removed 4 bases from V and 0 bases from J; junction bases left unmatched: 3. Germline V gene data show CDR1 as SGHNT and CDR2 as YYREEE (reference sequence). The CDR3 DNA follows: TGTGCCAGCAGCCCGGGACAGACTAACTATGGCTACACCTTC. It yields the protein CASSPGQTNYGYTF.

This clone has just one count. This sequence joins TRBV28 and TRBJ1-1; weak D call: TRBD1 (6 bases). The V end lost 6 bases, the J end lost 5 bases, and 19 bases lay between the germline ends. This CDR3 is 15 amino acids long. Germline V gene data show CDR1 as MDHEN and CDR2 as SYDVKM. This CDR3 reads CASRVDRIEITEAFF. The CDR3 bases are TGTGCCAGCAGAGTCGACAGGATTGAAATAACTGAAGCTTTCTTT. Using reference TRBV28 and TRBJ1-1 for the parts outside the CDR3, the full variable domain is DVKVTQSSRYLVKRTGEKVFLECVQDMDHENMFWYRQDPGLGLRLIYFSYDVKMKEKGDIPEGYSVSREKKERFSLILESASTNQTSMYLCASRVDRIEITEAFFGQGTRLTVV.

The chain links TRBV4-1 to TRBJ2-3, with 9 bases that match TRBD2. With V trimmed by 1 base and J by 5 bases, 4 bases remained unmatched. The CDR3 has 15 amino acids. Looked up from germline, CDR1 is MGHRA and CDR2 is YSYEKL. CDR3: CASSQGAGGRDTQYF. In nucleotides, the CDR3 is TGCGCCAGCAGCCAAGGAGCGGGGGGCCGAGATACGCAGTATTTT.

The chain combines TRBV4-2 with TRBJ2-1; 7 bases line up with TRBD2. The germline gives CDR1 LGHNA, CDR2 YNFKEQ. V was pared by 0 bases and J by 4 bases, with 6 bases of the junction left unmatched. The CDR3 runs to 16 residues. The chain's CDR3 is CASSQESVGGYNEQFF. CDR3 DNA sequence: TGTGCCAGCAGCCAAGAATCCGTGGGAGGGTACAATGAGCAGTTCTTC.

V gene TRBV30 combines with J gene TRBJ2-3; weak D call: TRBD2 (5 bases). The CDR3 runs 13 residues. V shed 2 bases and J shed 5 bases, with 11 bases lying between them. Germline values: CDR1 GTSNPN, CDR2 SVGIG (reference sequence). CDR3 sequence reads: CAWSQTRGDTQYF. The CDR3 nucleotides are TGTGCCTGGAGTCAGACCCGGGGAGATACGCAGTATTTT.

CDR3 DNA sequence: TGTGCCAGCAGAGACAGGAGCAATGAGCAGTTCTTC. Translated, it gives CASRDRSNEQFF. The genes are TRBV5-4 and TRBJ2-1, with D possibly matching TRBD1 (6 bases). Germline assignment: CDR1 SGHNT and CDR2 YYREEE (reference sequence). V shed 5 bases and J shed 6 bases, with 9 bases lying between them. The CDR3 is 12 amino acids.

The chain employs TRBV6-5 and TRBJ2-3, with 9 bases matching TRBD2. The J segment lost 0 bases and the V segment lost 5 bases, leaving 0 bases of the junction unmatched. The CDR3 has 14 residues. CDR1 MNHEY and CDR2 SVGAGI come from the germline V gene. The CDR3 DNA reads TGTGCCAGCAGTCTAGCGGGGAGCACAGATACGCAGTATTTT. Residues: CASSLAGSTDTQYF.

The chain combines TRBV27 with TRBJ2-1; 9 nucleotides match TRBD2. The CDR3 covers 17 residues. V shed 2 bases, J shed 6 bases, and the junction held 11 bases outside the gene matches. CDR1 is MNHEY, CDR2 SMNVEV, per germline (reference sequence). This CDR3 is CASSLRAGGLRGNEQFF. The CDR3 nucleotides read TGTGCCAGCAGTTTACGGGCGGGGGGGCTGAGGGGCAATGAGCAGTTCTTC.

This clone was detected only once. The rearrangement joins TRBV27 to TRBJ1-4; TRBD1 matches 7 bases. The CDR3 runs to 16 residues. V lost 5 bases, J lost 5 bases, and 11 bases stayed unmatched. Germline V gives CDR1 MNHEY, CDR2 SMNVEV (reference sequence). The CDR3, as DNA: TGTGCCAGCAGTCCCCTCGGGACAGAGTTGAATGAAAAACTGTTTTTT. This encodes CASSPLGTELNEKLFF. The whole variable domain, remainder taken from reference TRBV27 and TRBJ1-4, is EAQVTQNPRYLITVTGKKLTVTCSQNMNHEYMSWYRQDPGLGLRQIYYSMNVEVTDKGDVPEGYKVSRKEKRNFPLILESPSPNQTSLYFCASSPLGTELNEKLFFGSGTQLSVL.

J is TRBJ1-1 and V is TRBV4-3, with 9 bases identical to TRBD1. This CDR3 contains 17 residues. V trimming: 0 bases; J trimming: 5 bases; junction bases outside the gene matches: 10. The germline V gene encodes CDR1 LGHNA and CDR2 YSLEER. Here the CDR3 reads CASSQDPTGGLKTEAFF. The CDR3 DNA reads TGCGCCAGCAGCCAAGACCCGACAGGGGGTTTAAAGACTGAAGCTTTCTTT.

The genes are TRBV4-3 and TRBJ1-3; weak D call: TRBD1 (5 bases). Per the germline V gene, CDR1 is LGHNA and CDR2 is YSLEER. Trimming shortened V by 4 bases and J by 2 bases, and 6 bases separated the two germline ends. The CDR3 is 13 amino acids. As DNA, the CDR3 is TGCGCCAGCAGCCCAGGGCCTGGAAACACCATATATTTT. It yields the protein CASSPGPGNTIYF.

For the CDR3, the DNA is TGTGCCAGCAGCTTGGGGCGGGGGGTTGCCGGGGAGCTGTTTTTT. Protein sequence: CASSLGRGVAGELFF. The rearrangement uses TRBV5-4 and TRBJ2-2; 8 bases fit TRBD2. In germline, CDR1 is SGHNT, CDR2 YYREEE (reference sequence). J gave up 6 bases and V 0 bases, and 4 bases lay outside the gene matches. This CDR3 is built from 15 residues.

The chain joins TRBV7-9 to TRBJ1-5; 9 bases map to TRBD1. Trimming took 4 bases from V and 3 from J; bases not matched to a gene: 4. This CDR3 region has 15 residues. CDR1 and CDR2 (germline): SEHNR, FQNEAQ (reference sequence). The CDR3 sequence is CASSSGTGYNQPQHF. Here the CDR3 DNA reads TGTGCCAGCAGCTCAGGGACAGGGTACAATCAGCCCCAGCATTTT.

This chain uses TRBV2 with TRBJ2-3, with a weak D call TRBD2 (7 bases). Trimming removed 4 bases at V and 3 bases at J, with 23 bases between. This CDR3 is 18 amino acids long. CDR1 and CDR2 (germline): SNHLY, FYNNEI. The CDR3 DNA sequence: TGTGCCAGCAGTGGGCCAGAGGGGGGACTATTAACTACAGATACGCAGTATTTT. Its protein is CASSGPEGGLLTTDTQYF.

The rearrangement links TRBV2 to TRBJ1-2, with 9 bases lining up with TRBD1. The V and J ends lost 3 bases and 8 bases, in that order; junction bases with no gene match: 10. This CDR3 contains 15 residues. Looked up from germline, CDR1 is SNHLY and CDR2 is FYNNEI. This CDR3 is CASSDGTGILSGYTF. CDR3 nucleotides: TGTGCCAGCAGTGACGGGACAGGGATCCTATCGGGCTACACCTTC.

The V and J genes are TRBV4-3 and TRBJ1-2; 8 bases fit TRBD1. The CDR3 length is 15 residues. Germline V gives CDR1 LGHNA, CDR2 YSLEER. V was clipped by 3 bases and J by 2 bases; unmatched bases: 5. The DNA of the CDR3 is TGCGCCAGCAGCCACCAGGGGGCTACAAACTATGGCTACACCTTC. It encodes CASSHQGATNYGYTF.